A single sample is the source of the 20 T cell receptor beta chains below, sequenced in a study of cytomegalovirus exposure and HLA in healthy donors. TCRdb's copy holds only in-frame clones and misses some; the assay was immunoSEQ multiplex PCR. The table lists fewer than 150,000 clones, about nine tenths of them singletons. The sequencing input was PBMCs. The origin of the receptors is a man aged 30-40 years in good health and CMV-seronegative.

This chain joins TRBV27 and TRBJ1-2, with D possibly being TRBD1 (6 bases). CDR1 MNHEY and CDR2 SMNVEV come from the germline V gene (reference sequence). V lost 7 bases to trimming and J lost 1 base, with 40 bases between them. The CDR3 contains 23 residues. CDR3 DNA sequence: TGTGCCAGCACCTCCAGCGGGACAAGACCGTCCGGGACAAGACTAAATTTTAACTATGGCTACACCTTC. Its translation is CASTSSGTRPSGTRLNFNYGYTF.

This clone occurred a few times. The genes are TRBV6-4 and TRBJ2-1; D is possibly TRBD2 (5 bases). This CDR3 is 12 amino acids long. CDR1 MRHNA and CDR2 SNTAGT come from the germline V gene. Between the trimmed V and J ends, which lost 5 bases and 4 bases, there was a span of 6 bases. CDR3 DNA: TGTGCCAGCAGTCCGGGATACAATGAGCAGTTCTTC. This gives the protein CASSPGYNEQFF.

This chain links TRBV11-2 with TRBJ1-1; 10 bases match TRBD1. This CDR3 is built from 16 residues. The germline V gene has CDR1 SGHAT and CDR2 FQNNGV. The J segment lost 7 bases and the V segment lost 2 bases, leaving 10 bases of the junction unmatched. Here the CDR3 DNA reads TGTGCCAGCAGCTTATCTTGGGACAGGGGAACAATTGAAGCTTTCTTT. This gives the protein CASSLSWDRGTIEAFF.

This clone was recorded once. This chain connects TRBV5-1 to TRBJ2-7; 8 bases match TRBD2. The CDR3 length is 15 residues. The V gene end was trimmed by 3 bases and the J gene end by 3 bases; junction bases not matched to a gene: 8. Per the germline V gene, CDR1 is SGHRS and CDR2 is YFSETQ. CDR3 protein: CASSSMAGGFYEQYF. As DNA, the CDR3 is TGCGCCAGCAGCTCCATGGCGGGAGGTTTCTACGAGCAGTACTTC.

J is TRBJ2-2 and V is TRBV29-1; 11 bases are shared with TRBD2. Germline CDR1 SQVTM, CDR2 ANQGSEA. The CDR3 loop spans 15 amino acids. The ends lost 6 bases at V and 1 base at J; junction bases unmatched: 4. CDR3 sequence (DNA): TGCAGCGTCGAGGGGACTAGCGGGAACACCGGGGAGCTGTTTTTT. Its translation: CSVEGTSGNTGELFF.

The chain links TRBV29-1 to TRBJ1-2, with D hard to call. Germline V gene data show CDR1 as SQVTM and CDR2 as ANQGSEA. V was cut by 3 bases and J by 5 bases, with 7 bases left in between. The CDR3 has 11 residues. The CDR3 DNA sequence: TGCAGCGTTGACAGATCATATGGCTACACCTTC. This gives the protein CSVDRSYGYTF.

This chain connects TRBV9 to TRBJ2-1; 7 nucleotides line up with TRBD2. V was clipped by 7 bases and J by 0 bases; unmatched bases: 13. From germline, CDR1 is SGDLS and CDR2 YYNGEE. The CDR3 sequence is 17 residues long. The CDR3: CASAGERVYSSYNEQFF. CDR3 bases: TGTGCCAGCGCGGGGGAGCGGGTTTATTCCTCCTACAATGAGCAGTTCTTC.

The rearrangement uses TRBV13 and TRBJ1-2; D may be TRBD1 (5 bases). Germline V gene lookup returns CDR1 PRHDT and CDR2 FYEKMQ (reference sequence). Trimming removed 6 bases from V and 6 bases from J, with 14 bases in between. The CDR3 runs 13 residues. This chain's CDR3 is CASRQTGRDGYTF. For the CDR3, the DNA is TGTGCCAGCAGGCAAACCGGCAGGGATGGCTACACCTTC.

The chain employs TRBV6-1 and TRBJ1-2; no definite D call. Germline CDR1 reads MNHNS; CDR2 reads SASEGT. The germline V and J ends were trimmed by 4 bases and 2 bases, with 8 bases remaining between them. The CDR3 loop spans 13 amino acids. The CDR3 sequence is CASSGYPNYGYTF. CDR3 DNA: TGTGCCAGCAGTGGCTATCCCAACTATGGCTACACCTTC.

V gene TRBV30 combines with J gene TRBJ2-7; 7 nucleotides line up with TRBD1. Germline CDR1 is GTSNPN and CDR2 is SVGIG (reference sequence). The CDR3 extends over 14 amino acids. With V trimmed by 2 bases and J by 2 bases, 6 bases remained unmatched. CDR3 in amino acids: CAWSQGTEAYEQYF. CDR3 in DNA: TGTGCCTGGAGTCAGGGGACAGAAGCCTACGAGCAGTACTTC.

The chain carries TRBV30 and TRBJ1-2, with 7 bases matching TRBD1. Losses at the gene ends were 4 bases for V and 6 bases for J; bases not matched to a gene: 2. The length of the CDR3 is 11 residues. Germline V gene sequence: CDR1 GTSNPN, CDR2 SVGIG (reference sequence). The CDR3 sequence is CAWTGTDGYTF. The CDR3 coding sequence is TGTGCCTGGACCGGGACAGATGGCTACACCTTC.

Comment on this clone: Other DNA sequences in the sample encode the same CDR3. The rearrangement uses TRBV27 and TRBJ2-3; the match to TRBD2 covers 7 bases. With V trimmed by 5 bases and J by 0 bases, 5 bases remained unmatched. The CDR3 contains 15 residues. Germline V gene lookup returns CDR1 MNHEY and CDR2 SMNVEV (reference sequence). CDR3 protein: CASSPGTTSTDTQYF. CDR3 DNA sequence: TGTGCCAGCAGTCCCGGGACTACTAGCACAGATACGCAGTATTTT.

CDR3 residues: CAWSPLGYSNQPQHF. Here the CDR3 DNA reads TGTGCCTGGAGCCCTTTGGGCTATAGCAATCAGCCCCAGCATTTT. The genes are TRBV30 and TRBJ1-5; D gene unclear. The germline CDR1 and CDR2 sequences are GTSNPN and SVGIG (reference sequence). The CDR3 runs to 15 residues. V was pared by 3 bases and J by 0 bases, with 12 bases between. Full variable domain (remainder filled in from reference TRBV30 and TRBJ1-5): SQTIHQWPATLVQPVGSPLSLECTVEGTSNPNLYWYRQAAGRGLQLLFYSVGIGQISSEVPQNLSASRPQDRQFILSSKKLLLSDSGFYLCAWSPLGYSNQPQHFGDGTRLSIL.

The rearrangement links TRBV6-6 to TRBJ1-2, with 7 bases fitting TRBD1. V trimming: 2 bases; J trimming: 4 bases; junction bases outside the gene matches: 7. In germline, CDR1 is MNHNY, CDR2 SVGAGI (reference sequence). This CDR3 spans 15 amino acids. The CDR3 sequence is CASSYTSTGTYGYTF. The CDR3 nucleotides are TGTGCCAGCAGTTACACATCGACAGGGACCTATGGCTACACCTTC.

The chain is built from TRBV18 and TRBJ2-7, with TRBD1 matching over 9 bases. The germline gives CDR1 KGHSH, CDR2 LQKENI. The J segment lost 2 bases and the V segment lost 3 bases, leaving 5 bases of the junction unmatched. The CDR3 consists of 15 residues. DNA of the CDR3: TGTGCCAGCTCACCGGGACAGGGAGAAACCTACGAGCAGTACTTC. Its protein is CASSPGQGETYEQYF. Filled out from reference TRBV18 and TRBJ2-7, the complete variable domain reads NAGVMQNPRHLVRRRGQEARLRCSPMKGHSHVYWYRQLPEEGLKFMVYLQKENIIDESGMPKERFSAEFPKEGPSILRIQQVVRGDSAAYFCASSPGQGETYEQYFGPGTRLTVT.

This clone was seen only once. The V call is TRBV27, the J call TRBJ2-4, with D possibly matching TRBD1 (5 bases). This CDR3 has 14 amino acids. Per germline, CDR1 MNHEY and CDR2 SMNVEV (reference sequence). Trimming cost V 6 bases and J 1 base, with 10 bases left between them. CDR3 region: CASSQGSAKNIQYF. DNA of the CDR3: TGTGCCAGCAGCCAGGGTAGTGCCAAAAACATTCAGTACTTC.

V and J are TRBV7-3 and TRBJ2-7; 8 bases match TRBD1. V was pared by 2 bases and J by 3 bases, with 6 bases of the junction left unmatched. Looked up from germline, CDR1 is SGHTA and CDR2 is FQGTGA. This CDR3 spans 15 amino acids. In DNA form, the CDR3 reads TGTGCCAGCAGCTTACAACACAGGGGGTACTACGAGCAGTACTTC. This encodes CASSLQHRGYYEQYF.

On this clone: The junction shows a germline mismatch at one end, possibly a read error. The chain recombines TRBV10-3 with TRBJ2-7; the match to TRBD1 covers 9 bases. Germline CDR1 is ENHRY and CDR2 is SYGVKD. The CDR3 covers 11 residues. The CDR3 spells CAISQGTGTEF. The CDR3, as DNA: TGTGCCATCAGCCAGGGGACAGGGACAGAATTC.

The chain recombines TRBV6-6 with TRBJ2-7, with 9 positions matching TRBD2. Germline assignment: CDR1 MNHNY and CDR2 SVGAGI (reference sequence). This CDR3 spans 14 amino acids. V lost 8 bases, J lost 4 bases, and 9 bases stayed unmatched. The CDR3 region is CASGEAGGFYEQYF. CDR3 sequence (DNA): TGTGCCAGCGGAGAGGCGGGAGGGTTTTACGAGCAGTACTTC.

The CDR3 region has the DNA TGTGCCAGCAGAAAGGAGGGGGCGCTGGGAAACACCATATATTTT. As protein: CASRKEGALGNTIYF. The chain carries TRBV28 and TRBJ1-3, with 7 bases aligning to TRBD1. The trim removed 6 bases at V and 4 bases at J, leaving 9 bases unmatched. Germline CDR1 is MDHEN and CDR2 is SYDVKM. This CDR3 comprises 15 residues. Based on the CDR3 plus reference TRBV28 and TRBJ1-3, the full variable domain is DVKVTQSSRYLVKRTGEKVFLECVQDMDHENMFWYRQDPGLGLRLIYFSYDVKMKEKGDIPEGYSVSREKKERFSLILESASTNQTSMYLCASRKEGALGNTIYFGEGSWLTVV.